One sample yielded the 7 T cell receptor beta chains listed below, sequenced in a study of T cells in Graves' hyperthyroidism and ophthalmopathy. It was RNA transcripts that yielded the amplified TCR beta CDR3 regions. When the TCR CDR3 underwent first-round RT-PCR, the HTBI primer set was used. TCRdb recomputed calls from the multiplex PCR reads with MiXCR, one row per CDR3 protein. This repertoire shows 350,000 or so distinct CDR3 sequences, about a sixth found once; its top ten account for about 14%. The specimen sequenced was blood. These TCRs come from a woman between 35 and 50 years old with Graves' ophthalmopathy.

The chain carries TRBV11-2 and TRBJ2-7; D may be TRBD2 (5 bases). The CDR3 contains 16 residues. Trimming stripped 5 bases from V and 0 bases from J, with 17 bases between. The germline CDR1 and CDR2 sequences are SGHAT and FQNNGV. The CDR3 sequence is CASSDGLALSSYEQYF. CDR3 sequence (DNA): TGTGCCAGCAGCGATGGACTGGCCCTAAGCTCCTACGAGCAGTACTTC.

This clonotype was seen repeatedly, ten times or more. The chain recombines TRBV24-1 with TRBJ2-2; D uncertain. Trimming stripped 7 bases from V and 7 bases from J, with 15 bases between. This CDR3 contains 14 residues. CDR1 is KGHDR, CDR2 SFDVKD, per germline. CDR3 nucleotide sequence: TGTGCCACCAGCGCTTGGACGGGCGTCGGGGAGCTGTTTTTT. It encodes CATSAWTGVGELFF.

Many counts were recorded for this clonotype. The rearrangement joins TRBV6-1 to TRBJ1-1; D gene uncertain. V was shortened by 10 bases and J by 4 bases, with 19 bases between the two germline ends. Germline loops: CDR1 MNHNS, CDR2 SASEGT. The CDR3 is 14 residues long. CDR3 residues: CAIHRPVGFTEAFF. The CDR3 DNA sequence: TGTGCCATCCACCGCCCAGTCGGATTCACTGAAGCTTTCTTT.

This clonotype has a count of ten or more. The chain couples TRBV18 to TRBJ1-1, with 8 bases identical to TRBD1. V lost 3 bases, J lost 9 bases, and 6 bases stayed unmatched. The CDR3 runs 13 residues. Germline V gene lookup returns CDR1 KGHSH and CDR2 LQKENI. CDR3 nucleotides: TGTGCCAGCTCACCTCCGGGACAGGCAAAAGCTTTCTTT. This encodes CASSPPGQAKAFF.

On this clonotype: A much larger clone differs from this one at a single base, so this may be a read error. The rearrangement uses TRBV11-2 and TRBJ2-7; D unresolved. The CDR3 is 10 amino acids. V lost 4 bases and J lost 10, with 8 bases in between. Germline lookup yields CDR1 SGHAT and CDR2 FQNNGV. This CDR3 reads CASSSCFQYF. Written as DNA, the CDR3 is TGTGCCAGCAGCTCTTGCTTCCAGTACTTC.

The sample holds many counts of this clonotype. V and J are TRBV19 and TRBJ1-2, with D perhaps TRBD1 (5 bases). The CDR3 has 13 residues. The germline CDR1 and CDR2 sequences are LNHDA and SQIVND (reference sequence). The V end lost 9 bases, the J end lost 4 bases, and 15 bases lay between the germline ends. CDR3 amino acids: CASTRGGLYGYTF. CDR3 coding DNA: TGTGCCAGCACAAGGGGCGGACTCTATGGCTACACCTTC.

This clonotype came up many times. The chain links TRBV18 to TRBJ1-1; D gene unclear. The CDR3 totals 17 residues. Germline V gives CDR1 KGHSH, CDR2 LQKENI. Trimming removed 3 bases from V and 0 bases from J, with 17 bases in between. CDR3 sequence reads: CASSPEDMGLMNTEAFF. CDR3 sequence (DNA): TGTGCCAGCTCACCCGAGGATATGGGCCTCATGAACACTGAAGCTTTCTTT.